One and the same sample provided the 30 T cell receptor beta chains below, sequenced in a study of T cell clonality in common variable immunodeficiency. Sequencing used immunoSEQ multiplex PCR; TCRdb keeps in-frame clones, though not all of them. The profile covers about 40,000 clones, none occurring a single time. Specimen: peripheral blood mononuclear cells. These receptor sequences come from a person between 18 and 69 years old in good health.

This clone was counted at least ten times. The read finishes 3 residues shy of the CDR3 end, and the germline J gene is used to complete it. The chain couples TRBV6-4 to TRBJ2-3, with D perhaps matching TRBD2 (6 bases). The CDR3 spans 14 residues. CDR1 MRHNA and CDR2 SNTAGT come from the germline V gene. Trimming pared 3 bases from V and 1 base from J, leaving 8 bases between. CDR3 sequence reads: CASSDGGGTDTQYF. The CDR3 DNA, read in part, is TGTGCCAGCAGTGATGGCGGGGGCACAGATACG.

This clone was observed at least ten times. The read halts 3 residues ahead of the CDR3 end, with the missing end drawn from the germline J gene. The chain uses TRBV7-8 and TRBJ1-1; D perhaps matches TRBD1 (6 bases). The length of the CDR3 is 16 residues. Germline-derived CDR1 and CDR2 are SGHVS and FQNEAQ. Trimming left V 5 bases short and J 1 base short, with 17 bases between. CDR3 region: CASSPQAGARNTEAFF. The sequenced part of the CDR3 DNA is TGTGCCAGCAGCCCCCAGGCAGGGGCACGGAACACTGAA.

This clone was detected ten times or more. The read gets to within 3 residues of the CDR3 end, and the germline J gene fills in the rest. The genes are TRBV5-4 and TRBJ1-1; D remains ambiguous. V was cut by 4 bases and J by 3 bases, with 13 bases left in between. CDR3 length: 14 residues. Germline V CDR1 and CDR2: SGHNT, YYREEE (reference sequence). The covered CDR3 bases are TGTGCCAGCAGCACTATCGACCCCTACACTGAA. Translating it yields CASSTIDPYTE. The full-length CDR3 reads as CASSTIDPYTEAFF. Full variable domain (rest looked up from reference TRBV5-4 and TRBJ1-1): ETGVTQSPTHLIKTRGQQVTLRCSSQSGHNTVSWYQQALGQGPQFIFQYYREEENGRGNFPPRFSGLQFPNYSSELNVNALELDDSALYLCASSTIDPYTEAFFGQGTRLTVV.

This clone was counted at least ten times. Coverage ceases 3 residues before the CDR3 finishes, and the germline J gene fills in the end. The genes are TRBV19 and TRBJ1-5; D remains unclear. Looked up from germline, CDR1 is LNHDA and CDR2 is SQIVND (reference sequence). This CDR3 contains 11 residues. Trimming took 8 bases from V and 6 from J, leaving 8 bases between them. CDR3 DNA, as far as it was read: TGTGCCAGTTCCAGTGGTCAGCCC. Translating it yields CASSSGQP. The whole CDR3 sequence is CASSSGQPQHF.

This clone was seen at least ten times. The read ends 3 residues before the CDR3 terminus; that terminus is restored from the germline J gene. V is TRBV20-1 and J is TRBJ2-7; 7 bases are a match to TRBD1. This CDR3 comprises 19 residues. Losses at the gene ends were 1 base for V and 5 bases for J; bases not matched to a gene: 23. CDR1 is DFQATT, CDR2 SNEGSKA, per germline (reference sequence). CDR3 DNA (partial): TGCAGTGCTAGAGGTTATACCTCGGCTGGACAGGTCGACGATGACGAG. This sequence encodes CSARGYTSAGQVDDDE. The whole CDR3 reads CSARGYTSAGQVDDDEQYF.

This clone has ten or more counts. The read terminates 3 residues ahead of where the CDR3 ends, so the germline J gene completes it. The chain uses TRBV6-1 and TRBJ1-1, with D possibly being TRBD1 (5 bases). Germline V gene data show CDR1 as MNHNS and CDR2 as SASEGT. The CDR3 runs to 11 residues. The CDR3 region is CASSVYQGAFF. CDR3 DNA (partial): TGTGCCAGCAGTGTTTACCAGGGT.

This clone was seen at least ten times. The read terminates 3 residues ahead of where the CDR3 ends, so the germline J gene completes it. The chain couples TRBV3-1 (or the pseudogene TRBV3-2) to TRBJ2-7; D is perhaps TRBD2 (6 bases). CDR3 length equals 15 residues. Deletions cut 2 bases from V and 6 bases from J, with 17 bases between. Germline lookup yields CDR1 LGHDT and CDR2 YNNKEL (reference sequence). CDR3 amino acids: CASSQILTGVGEQYF. The part of the CDR3 DNA that was read is TGTGCCAGCAGCCAAATTTTGACGGGGGTGGGCGAG.

This clone appeared many times. The read stops 3 residues short of the end of the CDR3; the missing end is completed from the germline J gene. This chain links TRBV20-1 with TRBJ2-3; TRBD1 matches at 11 bases. Trimming at V came to 4 bases and at J to 5 bases, leaving 8 bases not matched to a gene. This CDR3 is built from 15 residues. The germline CDR1 and CDR2 sequences are DFQATT and SNEGSKA (reference sequence). The covered CDR3 bases are TGCAGTGCTATACCCGGGACAGGGGGAGGAGATACG. It translates to CSAIPGTGGGDT. The whole CDR3 sequence reads CSAIPGTGGGDTQYF.

This clone was seen only a few times. The CDR3 goes on 3 residues after the read ends, and that part is filled in from the germline J gene. The V call is TRBV10-2, the J call TRBJ2-2, with 8 bases matching TRBD1. CDR1 and CDR2 from the germline V gene are WSHSY and SAAADI. The trim removed 2 bases at V and 7 bases at J, leaving 6 bases unmatched. The CDR3 covers 15 residues. Partial CDR3 DNA: TGCGCCAGCAGTGAGCCAGGGGGCTTGAACGGGGAG. Translating gives CASSEPGGLNGE. The full-length CDR3 reads as CASSEPGGLNGELFF.

This clone was seen more than once but under ten times. The missing CDR3 end, 3 residues past where the read stops, is filled in from the germline J gene. The chain combines TRBV23-1 with TRBJ2-3; perhaps TRBD2 as D (6 bases). TRBV23-1 is assigned to the ORF class and has an uncertain function. The CDR3 runs to 16 residues. CDR3 DNA (partial): TGCGCCAGCGCCGGCGATCGGCGGGGAGTAGACGAGACG. Protein product: CASAGDRRGVDET. From start to end, the CDR3 is CASAGDRRGVDETQYF.

In its sample, this clone was seen many times. The CDR3 end lies 3 residues beyond the end of the read and is filled in from the germline J gene. The chain has TRBV7-3 and TRBJ1-1, with no clear D. The germline V gene encodes CDR1 SGHTA and CDR2 FQGTGA. Trimming took off 3 bases at V and 3 bases at J, with 8 bases between the two ends. The CDR3 totals 13 residues. The CDR3 DNA, read in part, is TGTGCCAGCAGCTTGAAGGGCGACACTGAA. It encodes CASSLKGDTE. The whole CDR3 sequence reads CASSLKGDTEAFF.

This clone was found many times. The read falls 3 residues short of the CDR3 end, and the missing part is taken from the germline J gene. The gene calls are TRBV19 and TRBJ2-2, with a weak D call TRBD2 (5 bases). The CDR3 runs 15 residues. V lost 7 bases and J lost 5, with 17 bases in between. Germline V gene lookup returns CDR1 LNHDA and CDR2 SQIVND (reference sequence). The CDR3: CASTSPLAWTGELFF. The sequenced part of the CDR3 DNA is TGTGCCAGTACTTCCCCGCTAGCATGGACCGGGGAG.

As for this clone: Read coverage stops 3 residues before the CDR3 terminus; the germline J gene supplies the remainder. The chain has TRBV5-1 and TRBJ2-3; 9 bases fit TRBD1. Trimming at V came to 4 bases and at J to 2 bases, leaving 8 bases not matched to a gene. Germline loops: CDR1 SGHRS, CDR2 YFSETQ. The CDR3 spans 16 residues. Partial CDR3 DNA: TGCGCCAGCAGCAGGGCGGGGACAGGGTCCACAGATACG. It is translated as CASSRAGTGSTDT. The full CDR3 reads CASSRAGTGSTDTQYF.

This clone was counted at least ten times. The read falls 3 residues short of the CDR3 end, and the missing part is taken from the germline J gene. The rearrangement joins TRBV19 to TRBJ1-1; 7 bases map to TRBD1. V shed 4 bases, J shed 6 bases, and the junction held 8 bases outside the gene matches. CDR3 size: 14 residues. Germline lookup yields CDR1 LNHDA and CDR2 SQIVND (reference sequence). This chain's CDR3 is CASSTGTASPEAFF. CDR3 DNA (partial): TGTGCCAGTAGTACCGGGACAGCCTCCCCTGAA.

Comment on this clone: The read finishes 3 residues shy of the CDR3 end, and the germline J gene is used to complete it. The chain couples TRBV20-1 to TRBJ1-2; TRBD1 matches at 7 bases. Per the germline V gene, CDR1 is DFQATT and CDR2 is SNEGSKA (reference sequence). J was trimmed by 6 bases and V by 0 bases; bases with no gene match: 10. The CDR3 extends over 15 amino acids. The chain's CDR3 is CSARDPQGEHDGYTF. CDR3 bases read: TGCAGTGCTAGAGACCCGCAGGGGGAACACGATGGC.

This clone occurred many times. Coverage ceases 3 residues before the CDR3 finishes, and the germline J gene fills in the end. The rearrangement uses TRBV2 and TRBJ2-7; 9 bases match TRBD1. The germline gives CDR1 SNHLY, CDR2 FYNNEI. The CDR3 extends over 15 amino acids. The J segment lost 3 bases and the V segment lost 6 bases, leaving 9 bases of the junction unmatched. The part of the CDR3 DNA that was read is TGTGCCAGCAGGAACCGGGACAGGGAGTTCTACGAG. It codes for CASRNRDREFYE. The entire CDR3 is CASRNRDREFYEQYF. Based on the CDR3 plus reference TRBV2 and TRBJ2-7, the full variable domain is EPEVTQTPSHQVTQMGQEVILRCVPISNHLYFYWYRQILGQKVEFLVSFYNNEISEKSEIFDDQFSVERPDGSNFTLKIRSTKLEDSAMYFCASRNRDREFYEQYFGPGTRLTVT.

This clone has at least ten counts. The CDR3 end is not reached by the read, which stops 3 residues before it; the germline J gene fills it in. V usage is TRBV6-1 and J usage is TRBJ2-7; TRBD2 aligns across 11 bases. Germline CDR1 is MNHNS and CDR2 is SASEGT. CDR3 length equals 15 residues. Trimming cost V 3 bases and J 5 bases; bases outside gene matches: 6. The CDR3: CASSDLLAGVNEQYF. The CDR3 DNA, read in part, is TGTGCCAGCAGTGATTTACTAGCGGGAGTGAACGAG.

The table lists this clone with many counts. The read is 3 residues too short to cover the CDR3 end, so that end is filled in from the germline J gene. This rearrangement joins TRBV7-6 to TRBJ2-7; no definite D call. Germline V gives CDR1 SGHVS, CDR2 FNYEAQ. The CDR3 has 14 residues. Trimming took off 5 bases at V and 1 base at J, with 12 bases between the two ends. CDR3 protein: CASSMRLNSYEQYF. The sequenced CDR3 bases are TGTGCCAGCAGCATGAGACTGAATTCCTACGAG.

This clone was detected many times. The read is 3 residues too short to cover the CDR3 end, so that end is filled in from the germline J gene. The chain carries TRBV5-6 and TRBJ2-7, with D unclear. V gave up 1 base and J gave up 6 bases, with 14 bases separating them. In germline, CDR1 is SGHDT, CDR2 YYEEEE. This CDR3 is 14 amino acids long. The CDR3 protein is CASSLYSGSSEQYF. The sequenced part of the CDR3 DNA is TGTGCCAGCAGCTTGTACTCAGGTTCAAGCGAG.

Many counts were recorded for this clone. The missing CDR3 end, 3 residues past where the read stops, is filled in from the germline J gene. The chain combines TRBV5-6 with TRBJ1-2; 9 bases are shared with TRBD1. Germline lookup yields CDR1 SGHDT and CDR2 YYEEEE. The CDR3 length is 15 residues. V lost 4 bases to trimming and J lost 2 bases; unmatched junction nucleotides: 6. The DNA read from the CDR3 is TGTGCCAGCAGCCATAGGGGGACAGGGAACTATGGC. Residues: CASSHRGTGNYG. The entire CDR3 is CASSHRGTGNYGYTF.

The sample holds many counts of this clone. CDR3 residues: CASSAQGGTGFGYRETQYF. Partial CDR3 DNA: TGTGCCAGCAGCGCACAGGGCGGGACAGGGTTCGGATATAGGGAGACC. The genes are TRBV9 and TRBJ2-5; TRBD1 matches at 9 bases. The read ends 3 residues early relative to the CDR3; the germline J gene fills the gap. CDR1 is SGDLS and CDR2 is YYNGEE in the germline V gene. V shed 3 bases, J shed 5 bases, and the junction held 20 bases outside the gene matches. The CDR3 spans 19 residues.

This clone was recorded many times. The read gets to within 3 residues of the CDR3 end, and the germline J gene fills in the rest. The chain links TRBV7-3 to TRBJ2-1; TRBD2 is a possible D gene (6 bases). The V end lost 5 bases, the J end lost 8 bases, and 16 bases lay between the germline ends. This CDR3 contains 14 residues. Germline assignment: CDR1 SGHTA and CDR2 FQGTGA. CDR3: CASSLRRAKDEQFF. Incomplete CDR3 DNA: TGTGCCAGCAGCCTAAGGAGGGCTAAGGATGAG.

This clone appeared many times. The CDR3 extends 3 residues past the end of the read, so its final part is completed from the germline J gene. The chain employs TRBV5-1 and TRBJ2-1; weak D call: TRBD2 (5 bases). V was pared by 2 bases and J by 2 bases, with 11 bases between. In germline, CDR1 is SGHRS, CDR2 YFSETQ. The CDR3 is 15 residues long. The chain's CDR3 is CASSFGVITYNEQFF. CDR3 bases read: TGCGCCAGCAGCTTCGGGGTTATTACCTACAATGAG.

This clone was observed at least ten times. From the germline J gene comes the end of the CDR3, since the read stops 3 residues before it. The chain carries TRBV10-3 and TRBJ1-5; D not certain. Between the trimmed V and J ends, which lost 5 bases and 4 bases, there was a span of 6 bases. Germline-derived CDR1 and CDR2 are ENHRY and SYGVKD. CDR3 length: 12 residues. The covered CDR3 bases are TGTGCCATCAGTTCAGTAAATCAGCCC. This gives the protein CAISSVNQP. Given in full, the CDR3 is CAISSVNQPQHF.

In its sample, this clone was seen many times. The read gets to within 3 residues of the CDR3 end, and the germline J gene fills in the rest. The V call is TRBV10-3, the J call TRBJ2-3; 7 positions agree with TRBD2. This CDR3 region has 13 residues. In germline, CDR1 is ENHRY, CDR2 SYGVKD. The V segment lost 5 bases and the J segment 6 bases; nucleotides outside the gene matches: 5. This CDR3 reads CAISSGALDTQYF. Partial CDR3 DNA: TGTGCCATCAGTAGCGGGGCGCTGGATACG.

In this sample, this clone turned up many times. The observed sequence ends 3 residues before the CDR3 terminus, with the missing tail filled in from the germline J gene. The gene calls are TRBV20-1 and TRBJ2-3, with TRBD2 matching over 7 bases. Unmatched junction bases numbered 12, after V lost 0 bases and J lost 0 bases. The V gene's germline CDR1 is DFQATT and CDR2 SNEGSKA (reference sequence). This CDR3 comprises 18 residues. CDR3 region: CSARDLLAIVGSTDTQYF. CDR3 DNA, as far as it was read: TGCAGTGCTAGAGATTTACTAGCGATCGTGGGAAGCACAGATACG.

In its sample, this clone was seen many times. The read comes to an end 3 residues before the CDR3 does, leaving the germline J gene to fill in the end. The chain combines TRBV18 with TRBJ2-7; TRBD2 might be the D (5 bases). The CDR3 has 12 residues. Trimming stripped 3 bases from V and 4 bases from J, with 7 bases between. CDR1 is KGHSH, CDR2 LQKENI, per germline. The DNA read from the CDR3 is TGTGCCAGCTCACCTACTAGTTACGAG. Amino acid sequence: CASSPTSYE. Given in full, the CDR3 is CASSPTSYEQYF.

The table lists this clone with many counts. Read coverage stops 3 residues before the CDR3 terminus; the germline J gene supplies the remainder. This rearrangement joins TRBV5-1 to TRBJ2-5; D is unclear. The germline V gene has CDR1 SGHRS and CDR2 YFSETQ. CDR3 length equals 13 residues. V was pared by 2 bases and J by 4 bases, with 9 bases between. The CDR3 sequence is CASSLSTGETQYF. The sequenced part of the CDR3 DNA is TGCGCCAGCAGCTTATCAACGGGAGAGACC.

Many counts were recorded for this clone. The read is 3 residues too short to cover the CDR3 end, so that end is filled in from the germline J gene. The J gene is TRBJ2-7, the V gene TRBV13; 7 nucleotides align to TRBD1. The germline V gene encodes CDR1 PRHDT and CDR2 FYEKMQ (reference sequence). Trimming removed 5 bases from V and 3 bases from J; junction bases left unmatched: 10. This CDR3 has 15 amino acids. The CDR3 sequence: CASSEPGQPDYEQYF. CDR3 DNA, as far as it was read: TGTGCCAGCAGCGAGCCGGGACAGCCGGACTACGAG.

To note about this clone: The read stops 3 residues short of the end of the CDR3; the missing end is completed from the germline J gene. V is TRBV5-1 and J is TRBJ1-2, with TRBD1 matching over 9 bases. Germline V gene lookup returns CDR1 SGHRS and CDR2 YFSETQ. The CDR3 covers 17 residues. Trimming took 0 bases from V and 5 from J; bases not matched to a gene: 11. CDR3 loop: CASSLVRGDREGYGYTF. CDR3 DNA, as far as it was read: TGCGCCAGCAGCTTGGTTCGCGGGGACAGGGAGGGTTATGGC.